These 20 T cell receptor beta chains came from one sample sequenced in a study of OX40 agonist ivuxolimab in advanced cancers. Libraries were prepared by immunoSEQ multiplex PCR; TCRdb keeps only in-frame clonotypes and omits some of them. The sample records tens of thousands of clones, 65% to 85% being singletons. Sample: CD4+ or CD8+ T cells sorted from blood, taken in a trial of the OX40 agonist ivuxolimab. These receptors were obtained from an adult with an advanced solid tumor such as melanoma, head and neck, liver or kidney cancer.

The gene calls are TRBV11-2 and TRBJ1-3; possible D gene TRBD1, 5 bases. Trimming removed 4 bases at V and 0 bases at J, with 13 bases between. This CDR3 comprises 16 residues. Germline CDR1 reads SGHAT; CDR2 reads FQNNGV. The CDR3 region has the DNA TGTGCCAGCAGCTGGATCGGGACGAACTCTGGAAACACCATATATTTT. Translation gives CASSWIGTNSGNTIYF.

The chain uses TRBV11-2 and TRBJ1-2; D is unresolved. The V end was cut by 1 base, the J end by 5 bases, with 5 bases between. Germline V lookup: CDR1 SGHAT, CDR2 FQNNGV. The CDR3 has 12 residues. For the CDR3, the DNA is TGTGCCAGCAGCTTAGCAGGTTATGGCTACACCTTC. Encoded protein: CASSLAGYGYTF.

Note on this clone: A read error may produce the germline difference seen at one junction end. The chain joins TRBV6-1 to TRBJ1-4; D gene uncertain. CDR3 length: 9 amino acids. Germline V CDR1 and CDR2: MNHNS, SASEGT. The CDR3, as DNA: TGTGCCACCGCCGCCATGCGGGTTTTT. Amino acid sequence: CATAAMRVF.

The chain couples TRBV4-3 to TRBJ1-6; weak D call: TRBD1 (6 bases). The germline gives CDR1 LGHNA, CDR2 YSLEER. The V end was cut by 2 bases, the J end by 6 bases, with 14 bases between. This CDR3 spans 16 amino acids. The CDR3 loop is CASSQSPRGRNSPLHF. The CDR3 DNA sequence: TGCGCCAGCAGCCAATCCCCCCGGGGGCGTAATTCACCCCTCCACTTT.

V usage is TRBV29-1 and J usage is TRBJ1-2, with a tentative D call TRBD1 (5 bases). This CDR3 spans 15 amino acids. In germline, CDR1 is SQVTM, CDR2 ANQGSEA. Trimming took 1 base from V and 4 from J, leaving 16 bases between them. The CDR3 region has the DNA TGCAGCGTTGAAGCCTGGGGCCAGTTTTCCTATGGCTACACCTTC. This sequence encodes CSVEAWGQFSYGYTF. Full variable domain (rest looked up from reference TRBV29-1 and TRBJ1-2): SAVISQKPSRDICQRGTSLTIQCQVDSQVTMMFWYRQQPGQSLTLIATANQGSEATYESGFVIDKFPISRPNLTFSTLTVSNMSPEDSSIYLCSVEAWGQFSYGYTFGSGTRLTVV.

Only one count was recorded for this clone. This chain uses TRBV6-1 with TRBJ1-3; D unresolved. Per the germline V gene, CDR1 is MNHNS and CDR2 is SASEGT. The CDR3 length is 15 residues. V lost 3 bases to trimming and J lost 0 bases, with 9 bases between them. CDR3 protein: CASSDLRNSGNTIYF. The CDR3, as DNA: TGTGCCAGCAGTGATCTCAGAAACTCTGGAAACACCATATATTTT.

This chain links TRBV4-1 with TRBJ2-1; the match to TRBD2 covers 11 bases. Germline CDR1 is MGHRA and CDR2 is YSYEKL. The CDR3 totals 16 residues. V lost 1 base to trimming and J lost 8 bases; unmatched junction nucleotides: 7. Here the CDR3 reads CASSQATSGSPYEQFF. In nucleotides, the CDR3 is TGCGCCAGCAGCCAAGCTACTAGCGGGAGCCCCTATGAGCAGTTCTTC.

CDR3 loop: CASSSLLLGDTQYF. In DNA, the CDR3 is TGTGCCAGCAGCTCGCTCCTCTTGGGAGATACGCAGTATTTT. This chain joins TRBV7-8 and TRBJ2-3; D ambiguous. The CDR3 is 14 residues long. V lost 4 bases to trimming and J lost 5 bases, with 13 bases between them. The V gene's germline CDR1 is SGHVS and CDR2 FQNEAQ. The entire variable domain, with the rest obtained from reference TRBV7-8 and TRBJ2-3, is as follows: GAGVSQSPRYKVAKRGQDVALRCDPISGHVSLFWYQQALGQGPEFLTYFQNEAQLDKSGLPSDRFFAERPEGSVSTLKIQRTQQEDSAVYLCASSSLLLGDTQYFGPGTRLTVL.

This chain connects TRBV5-8 to TRBJ2-7; the match to TRBD1 covers 8 bases. After removal of 5 bases from V and 2 bases from J, the junction contained 9 bases not matched to a gene. The length of the CDR3 is 15 residues. Germline V gene sequence: CDR1 SGHTS, CDR2 YDEGEE. CDR3 nucleotide sequence: TGTGCCAGCAGTACTGACAGGGGTGGGCCCTACGAGCAGTACTTC. It specifies CASSTDRGGPYEQYF.

This clone was observed once. The V call is TRBV6-5, the J call TRBJ1-1; TRBD1 matches 8 bases. CDR1 and CDR2 (germline): MNHEY, SVGAGI. The V gene end was trimmed by 8 bases and the J gene end by 5 bases; junction bases not matched to a gene: 10. The CDR3 loop spans 14 amino acids. CDR3 bases: TGTGCCAGCCAAACTAACAGGGGGGAGACTGAAGCTTTCTTT. Its protein is CASQTNRGETEAFF.

The chain joins TRBV28 to TRBJ1-2; no definite D call. This CDR3 has 12 residues. V lost 2 bases to trimming and J lost 4 bases, with 5 bases between them. Looked up from germline, CDR1 is MDHEN and CDR2 is SYDVKM. The CDR3 nucleotides are TGTGCCAGCAGTTTAAGGCTCTATGGCTACACCTTC. Its protein product is CASSLRLYGYTF.

The chain employs TRBV11-2 and TRBJ1-4; D gene uncertain. This CDR3 is 16 amino acids long. CDR1 and CDR2 from the germline V gene are SGHAT and FQNNGV. The germline V and J ends were trimmed by 5 bases and 8 bases, with 21 bases remaining between them. CDR3 amino acids: CASSPLWAGGLEKLFF. The CDR3 region has the DNA TGTGCCAGCAGCCCCCTTTGGGCAGGCGGCTTGGAAAAACTGTTTTTT. Variable domain in full (rest from reference TRBV11-2 and TRBJ1-4): EAGVAQSPRYKIIEKRQSVAFWCNPISGHATLYWYQQILGQGPKLLIQFQNNGVVDDSQLPKDRFSAERLKGVDSTLKIQPAKLEDSAVYLCASSPLWAGGLEKLFFGSGTQLSVL.

The chain employs TRBV6-6 and TRBJ1-1; no clear D gene. Germline loops: CDR1 MNHNY, CDR2 SVGAGI (reference sequence). This CDR3 contains 14 residues. V gave up 6 bases and J gave up 6 bases, with 17 bases separating them. CDR3 sequence (DNA): TGTGCCAGCAGGGATAGGGAGTCCAACGCTGAAGCTTTCTTT. It encodes CASRDRESNAEAFF.

This chain joins TRBV2 and TRBJ2-3; D tentatively fits TRBD1 or TRBD2 (5 bases each). Trimming removed 6 bases at V and 2 bases at J, with 9 bases between. Germline CDR1 SNHLY, CDR2 FYNNEI. CDR3 length: 13 amino acids. The CDR3 DNA is TGTGCCAGCAGGGGACCTAACACAGATACGCAGTATTTT. The encoded protein is CASRGPNTDTQYF.

This chain uses TRBV2 with TRBJ2-5; D is possibly TRBD2 (5 bases). Germline CDR1 SNHLY, CDR2 FYNNEI. Trimming removed 4 bases from V and 5 bases from J, with 11 bases in between. The CDR3 length is 13 residues. The CDR3 nucleotides read TGTGCCAGCAGTGCCCTAGCATGGGAGACCCAGTACTTC. Translated, it gives CASSALAWETQYF.

This clone appeared once. V is TRBV5-1 and J is TRBJ2-3; 9 nucleotides line up with TRBD2. The J segment lost 1 base and the V segment lost 4 bases, leaving 7 bases of the junction unmatched. CDR1 is SGHRS, CDR2 YFSETQ, per germline. The CDR3 is 16 amino acids. The DNA of the CDR3 is TGCGCCAGCAGCGCGACTAGCGGAGGAGGCACAGATACGCAGTATTTT. Translating gives CASSATSGGGTDTQYF.

This sequence joins TRBV18 and TRBJ2-7; 11 bases map to TRBD2. Germline V gives CDR1 KGHSH, CDR2 LQKENI. Unmatched junction bases numbered 5, after V lost 5 bases and J lost 2 bases. The CDR3 covers 15 residues. CDR3: CASSSGTSGPYEQYF. In nucleotides, the CDR3 is TGTGCCAGCTCATCAGGGACTAGCGGACCCTACGAGCAGTACTTC. Full variable domain (rest looked up from reference TRBV18 and TRBJ2-7): NAGVMQNPRHLVRRRGQEARLRCSPMKGHSHVYWYRQLPEEGLKFMVYLQKENIIDESGMPKERFSAEFPKEGPSILRIQQVVRGDSAAYFCASSSGTSGPYEQYFGPGTRLTVT.

This clone was seen a few times. For the CDR3, the DNA is TGTGCCAGCAGCTTACTTTTGGGTACTGGTATCACCTTC. Amino acids: CASSLLLGTGITF. The rearrangement links TRBV11-2 to TRBJ1-2; D is uncertain. The CDR3 sequence is 13 residues long. Trimming took 2 bases from V and 13 from J, leaving 17 bases between them. Germline lookup yields CDR1 SGHAT and CDR2 FQNNGV.

The CDR3 region is CASSLIQTNPEQYF. The CDR3 coding sequence is TGTGCCAGCAGCTTGATTCAGACTAATCCCGAGCAGTACTTC. V and J are TRBV5-6 and TRBJ2-5; D perhaps matches TRBD2 (5 bases). The tail of the sequence fits TRBJ2-7 better, so the J call may be wrong. Germline V gene data show CDR1 as SGHDT and CDR2 as YYEEEE. This CDR3 is built from 14 residues.

The chain carries TRBV18 and TRBJ1-1; tentative D call: TRBD1 (5 bases). There are 17 residues in the CDR3. V shed 2 bases and J shed 5 bases, with 21 bases lying between them. From germline, CDR1 is KGHSH and CDR2 LQKENI. This CDR3 reads CASSPMGGDPRGTEAFF. The CDR3 region has the DNA TGTGCCAGCTCACCAATGGGTGGGGACCCTCGGGGTACTGAAGCTTTCTTT.